This T cell receptor (beta chain) was recorded in a study of T cell responses to AZD1222 COVID-19 vaccine. General study points: Repertoire sampling occurred only after the peak T cell response. Unmutated variant regions are reportedly the target of nearly half of TCRs that are spike-specific. White British donors predominated, females outnumbered males, and clonal diversity was possibly underestimated.

Clones were sequenced by immunoSEQ multiplex PCR, and TCRdb holds only the in-frame ones, with some missing. The sample holds 120,000 to 150,000 clones; approximately 90% are singletons and the top ten take around 5%. Unmatched junction bases numbered 6, after V lost 4 bases and J lost 6 bases. Germline CDR1 SGHTA, CDR2 FQGNSA. This CDR3 contains 13 residues. About this clone: Antigen unknown.

V and J are TRBV7-2 and TRBJ2-7, with TRBD1 matching 7 bases. Source: peripheral blood, taken on day 0 of AZD1222 vaccination. This clonotype originated in an adult in good health. CDR3 protein: CASSSDRFSEQYF. The CDR3 DNA is TGTGCCAGCAGCTCGGACAGGTTTTCCGAGCAGTACTTC.